The rows below give T cell receptor beta chains drawn from one sample of a study of cytomegalovirus exposure and HLA in healthy donors. TCRdb's table, derived via immunoSEQ multiplex PCR, lists solely in-frame clones and lacks some. The sample comprises approximately 100,000 clones, roughly four fifths of which are singletons, and 13% to 15% rests with the top ten. Sequencing used PBMCs. These receptors were obtained from a male donor in good health and CMV-seropositive. Both conserved end residues are part of each CDR3. The order of the fields is CDR3 length, V gene, J gene, D gene, clone size, CDR3 DNA, CDR3 protein. A D gene is named only where the DNA matches it firmly. Clone size appears in some rows only: once, few, many, or a class for an expanded clone.

CDR3 length: 15; V gene: TRBV7-2; J gene: TRBJ2-5; D gene: TRBD1; clone size: .; CDR3 DNA: TGTGCCAGCAGCGGACGGACAGGGCAGGAAGAGACCCAGTACTTC; CDR3 protein: CASSGRTGQEETQYF
CDR3 length: 12; V gene: TRBV30; J gene: TRBJ2-1; D gene: .; clone size: few; CDR3 DNA: TGTGCCTGGAGCTACCGATGGAATGAGCAGTTCTTC; CDR3 protein: CAWSYRWNEQFF
CDR3 length: 13; V gene: TRBV28; J gene: TRBJ1-5; D gene: .; clone size: .; CDR3 DNA: TGTGCCAGCAGTATGCAGAGGAATCAGCCCCAGCATTTT; CDR3 protein: CASSMQRNQPQHF
CDR3 length: 13; V gene: TRBV29-1; J gene: TRBJ1-1; D gene: TRBD1; clone size: .; CDR3 DNA: TGCAGCGTTGAAAGGGGACAGGGGTTCGGAGCTTTCTTT; CDR3 protein: CSVERGQGFGAFF
CDR3 length: 15; V gene: TRBV9; J gene: TRBJ1-4; D gene: .; clone size: .; CDR3 DNA: TGTGCCAGCAGCTCCGCGGGGGCCTCTAATGAAAAACTGTTTTTT; CDR3 protein: CASSSAGASNEKLFF
CDR3 length: 15; V gene: TRBV7-9; J gene: TRBJ2-7; D gene: TRBD1; clone size: .; CDR3 DNA: TGTGCCAGCATCCAATGGACAGGGATGGAGTACGAGCAGTACTTC; CDR3 protein: CASIQWTGMEYEQYF
CDR3 length: 15; V gene: TRBV5-4; J gene: TRBJ2-3; D gene: .; clone size: .; CDR3 DNA: TGTGCCAGCAGCTTGGATGTCCAGAGGGCAGATACGCAGTATTTT; CDR3 protein: CASSLDVQRADTQYF
CDR3 length: 14; V gene: TRBV5-6; J gene: TRBJ2-7; D gene: .; clone size: .; CDR3 DNA: TGTGCCACCGAGGGTGGGCCCGGGGTAGGCGAGCAGTACTTC; CDR3 protein: CATEGGPGVGEQYF
CDR3 length: 15; V gene: TRBV7-2; J gene: TRBJ2-7; D gene: TRBD2; clone size: .; CDR3 DNA: TGTGCCAGCAGCGCCAGCGGGGGTCCCTCCTACGAGCAGTACTTC; CDR3 protein: CASSASGGPSYEQYF
CDR3 length: 15; V gene: TRBV7-9; J gene: TRBJ2-7; D gene: .; clone size: .; CDR3 DNA: TGTGCCAGCAGCTTAGATGCAGGGTCGTTCTACGAGCAGTACTTC; CDR3 protein: CASSLDAGSFYEQYF
CDR3 length: 13; V gene: TRBV21-1; J gene: TRBJ2-7; D gene: .; clone size: .; CDR3 DNA: TGTGCCAGCCGCGGAGGGGGGGTATACGAGCAGTACTTC; CDR3 protein: CASRGGGVYEQYF
CDR3 length: 13; V gene: TRBV5-1; J gene: TRBJ2-3; D gene: .; clone size: .; CDR3 DNA: TGCGCCAGCGCCTTTGGGGGCGCAGATACGCAGTATTTT; CDR3 protein: CASAFGGADTQYF
CDR3 length: 15; V gene: TRBV5-4; J gene: TRBJ1-5; D gene: TRBD1; clone size: .; CDR3 DNA: TGTGCCAGCAGCTTGTGGGGGACAGGGGATCAGCCCCAGCATTTT; CDR3 protein: CASSLWGTGDQPQHF
CDR3 length: 21; V gene: TRBV5-1; J gene: TRBJ2-3; D gene: TRBD2; clone size: .; CDR3 DNA: TGCGCCAGCAGTTTCCCTTCCGGGACTAGCGGGGGGGCCCGTAGCACAGATACGCAGTATTTT; CDR3 protein: CASSFPSGTSGGARSTDTQYF
CDR3 length: 13; V gene: TRBV4-2; J gene: TRBJ1-6; D gene: .; clone size: few; CDR3 DNA: TGTGCCAGCAGCCAAGAGGCAAATTCACCCCTCCACTTT; CDR3 protein: CASSQEANSPLHF
CDR3 length: 15; V gene: TRBV6-1; J gene: TRBJ1-2; D gene: TRBD1; clone size: .; CDR3 DNA: TGTGCCGCCAGCAGGGATCCCCCCGACAGGGCTGGCTACACCTTC; CDR3 protein: CAASRDPPDRAGYTF
CDR3 length: 13; V gene: TRBV4-1; J gene: TRBJ1-5; D gene: .; clone size: .; CDR3 DNA: TGCGCCAGCAGCCAAGATGTAGGAGACCCCCAGCATTTT; CDR3 protein: CASSQDVGDPQHF
CDR3 length: 14; V gene: TRBV5-1; J gene: TRBJ2-5; D gene: .; clone size: .; CDR3 DNA: TGCGCCAGCAGCTTTGGAGGGCCTGGGGAGACCCAGTACTTC; CDR3 protein: CASSFGGPGETQYF
CDR3 length: 15; V gene: TRBV7-7; J gene: TRBJ2-5; D gene: TRBD2; clone size: .; CDR3 DNA: TGTGCCAGCAGCACATATAGCGGGGGAGAAGAGACCCAGTACTTC; CDR3 protein: CASSTYSGGEETQYF
CDR3 length: 15; V gene: TRBV11-3; J gene: TRBJ2-1; D gene: TRBD1; clone size: .; CDR3 DNA: TGTGCCAGCAGTCCCCCCGGGACAGGGGGCGATGAGCAGTTCTTC; CDR3 protein: CASSPPGTGGDEQFF
CDR3 length: 15; V gene: TRBV2; J gene: TRBJ2-3; D gene: TRBD1; clone size: .; CDR3 DNA: TGTGCCAGCAGTTCGACAGGGGGCTTTGCAGATACGCAGTATTTT; CDR3 protein: CASSSTGGFADTQYF
CDR3 length: 16; V gene: TRBV4-2; J gene: TRBJ2-6; D gene: TRBD2; clone size: few; CDR3 DNA: TGTGCCAGCAGCCAAGGGGGGGGCTCTGGGGCCAACGTCCTGACTTTC; CDR3 protein: CASSQGGGSGANVLTF
CDR3 length: 13; V gene: TRBV19; J gene: TRBJ1-5; D gene: .; clone size: .; CDR3 DNA: TGTGCCAGCCAGAGAGGGGGAAGTCAGCCCCAGCATTTT; CDR3 protein: CASQRGGSQPQHF
CDR3 length: 15; V gene: TRBV7-6; J gene: TRBJ2-1; D gene: TRBD1; clone size: .; CDR3 DNA: TGTGCCAGCAGCCATGGGGACAGGGGATACAATGAGCAGTTCTTC; CDR3 protein: CASSHGDRGYNEQFF
CDR3 length: 16; V gene: TRBV19; J gene: TRBJ2-1; D gene: TRBD2; clone size: .; CDR3 DNA: TGTGCCAGTAGTATAGATAGCGGGGGGGGTTACAATGAGCAGTTCTTC; CDR3 protein: CASSIDSGGGYNEQFF
CDR3 length: 15; V gene: TRBV18; J gene: TRBJ2-1; D gene: TRBD2; clone size: .; CDR3 DNA: TGTGCCAGCTCACCTGGACTAGCGGGGTCGGGTGAGCAGTTCTTC; CDR3 protein: CASSPGLAGSGEQFF